The T cell receptor (beta chain) described here comes from a study of T cells in Graves' hyperthyroidism and ophthalmopathy. Study outcomes and limitations: Within blood appeared most thyroid clonotypes that had expanded above 0.001. The model predicted ophthalmopathy a median around six months before onset.

This clonotype was observed a few times. Its antigen is not known. This CDR3 spans 13 amino acids. Trimming removed 3 bases from V and 8 bases from J; junction bases left unmatched: 3. RNA transcripts were the template for amplifying TCR beta CDR3 regions. HTBI primers were employed in a first-round RT-PCR of the TCR CDR3. Each CDR3 protein is one row after TCRdb ran MiXCR on the multiplex PCR reads. Of about 520,000 distinct CDR3 sequences listed, around 21% were seen once; the top ten hold approximately 25%. Input material: blood. This chain connects TRBV12-3 or TRBV12-4 to TRBJ2-4, with 8 nucleotides matching TRBD2. The source is a man younger than 30 with Graves' hyperthyroidism. CDR3 region: CASSFTGGDIQYF. The CDR3 bases are TGTGCCAGCAGTTTCACGGGGGGGGACATTCAGTACTTC.